This is a list of T cell receptor beta chains from one sample in a study of a mutant IDH1 vaccine in newly diagnosed glioma. Generated by immunoSEQ multiplex PCR, the TCRdb table keeps only in-frame clones and is missing some. The table shows about 69,000 clones, with about 88% occurring only once. For these TCRs, the target antigens are not known. Specimen: PBMCs, collected from a glioma patient whose treatment included an IDH1 peptide vaccine. The receptors here all came from a man under 40 with glioma. Each CDR3 is given with its conserved first and last residue. D genes are given only for firm matches. The size field is filled for only some rows; it gives once, few, many or a size class.

TGTGCCAGCAGCTTAGATCGGGGCTGGGGGGAAAAACTGTTTTTT CASSLDRGWGEKLFF TRBV7-9 NA NA TRBJ1-4
TGTGCCAGCAGCTTAGATCAAGAGACCCAGTACTTC CASSLDQETQYF TRBV7-2 NA NA TRBJ2-5
TGTGCCAGTAGTATTGGGACAGCGTCCTACGAGCAGTACTTC CASSIGTASYEQYF TRBV19 NA TRBD1 TRBJ2-7
TGTGCCAGCAGTTACTCTGGCGAGCAGTACTTC CASSYSGEQYF TRBV6-5 NA NA TRBJ2-7
TGTGCCAGCAGCTCCACTTACCCGGGGCCACCGACTGAAGCTTTCTTT CASSSTYPGPPTEAFF TRBV5-4 NA NA TRBJ1-1
TGTGCCAGTAAACCCCATTCCGGGACTAGCACAGATACGCAGTATTTT CASKPHSGTSTDTQYF TRBV19 NA NA TRBJ2-3
TGCGCCAGCAGCCCCCACCGGGACAGCCAAGAGACCCAGTACTTC CASSPHRDSQETQYF TRBV5-1 NA TRBD1 TRBJ2-5
TGCGCCAGCAGCCAAGTGGGCAGGAGCACTGAAGCTTTCTTT CASSQVGRSTEAFF TRBV4-1 NA NA TRBJ1-1
TGTGCCAGCAGTTTTGGGGGGGTGAACACTGAAGCTTTCTTT CASSFGGVNTEAFF TRBV27 NA NA TRBJ1-1
TGTGCCAGCAGCCGGACAGGGGAACGTAACTATGGCTACACCTTC CASSRTGERNYGYTF TRBV28 once TRBD1 TRBJ1-2
TGTGCCAGCAGCGATACCGGGACAGGACGTAATTCACCCCTCCACTTT CASSDTGTGRNSPLHF TRBV28 NA TRBD1 TRBJ1-6
TGCGCCAGCAGCCAAGGACAAGGCAGTACCAACTATGGCTACACCTTC CASSQGQGSTNYGYTF TRBV4-3 NA NA TRBJ1-2
TGTGCCAGCAGCTTAGCGGGGTTGGGTCTTCAGTACTTC CASSLAGLGLQYF TRBV11-2 NA NA TRBJ2-7
TGTGCCAGCAGTCAGCCGGGACAGGGTTTGAATGAGCAGTTCTTC CASSQPGQGLNEQFF TRBV28 NA TRBD1 TRBJ2-1
TGTGCCAGCAGTACAATAGGGGTCGTAACCTACAATGAGCAGTTCTTC CASSTIGVVTYNEQFF TRBV28 NA NA TRBJ2-1
TGTGCCAGCAGCTTAGCGGGGAACGGGGGATTATATGGCTACACCTTC CASSLAGNGGLYGYTF TRBV7-9 NA NA TRBJ1-2
TGCGCCAGCAGTCCACCAGGGGTGAGGAATGAAAAACTGTTTTTT CASSPPGVRNEKLFF TRBV10-2 once NA TRBJ1-4
TGTGCCAGCACCTTGACTAGCGGGGTCACAGATACGCAGTATTTT CASTLTSGVTDTQYF TRBV7-2 NA TRBD2 TRBJ2-3
TGTGCCAGTAGTATACCGGGACAGGGATCAGAGACCCAGTACTTC CASSIPGQGSETQYF TRBV19 NA TRBD1 TRBJ2-5
TGTGCCAGCAGCAGGTTTGTGGAATTTTGGCCAAGGGGCTACGAGCAGTACTTC CASSRFVEFWPRGYEQYF TRBV21-1 once NA TRBJ2-7
TGTGCCAGCAGTTTAATTTCTGGTCAGCCCCAGCATTTT CASSLISGQPQHF TRBV27 NA NA TRBJ1-5
TGTGCCAGCAGCTTACGGATTGAGAATTCACCCCTCCACTTT CASSLRIENSPLHF TRBV7-9 few NA TRBJ1-6
TGTGCCAGCAGTTCACCCAATTCCGGGACCTCCTATAATTCACCCCTCCACTTT CASSSPNSGTSYNSPLHF TRBV28 NA NA TRBJ1-6
TGTGCCAGTACAGGGGGCGCAGCTTATAGCAATCAGCCCCAGCATTTT CASTGGAAYSNQPQHF TRBV7-6 few TRBD1 TRBJ1-5
TGTGCCAGCAGCCGCGACAGGTCCCACGAGCAGTACTTC CASSRDRSHEQYF TRBV6-6 few NA TRBJ2-7
TGTGCCAGCTCGAAATTAGGGCTGGCTGGCTACACCTTC CASSKLGLAGYTF TRBV2 NA NA TRBJ1-2
TGTGCCAGCAGCGTAGATAAGTACGGAGCGGGAGGGCCGGGAGATACGCAGTATTTT CASSVDKYGAGGPGDTQYF TRBV9 NA TRBD2 TRBJ2-3
TGTGCCAGCAGCGTAGGTGGGACTAACACAGATACGCAGTATTTT CASSVGGTNTDTQYF TRBV9 NA TRBD2 TRBJ2-3
TGCAGCGTTGAAGATGCCGGACTTCAAGAGACCCAGTACTTC CSVEDAGLQETQYF TRBV29-1 NA NA TRBJ2-5
TGTGCCAGCAGAGTACAGGGGGGTAGGACTGAAGCTTTCTTT CASRVQGGRTEAFF TRBV28 once TRBD1 TRBJ1-1
TGTGCCAGCAGCTTACCCCTCCGGGGCCCGAGGGCCACCGGGGAGCTGTTTTTT CASSLPLRGPRATGELFF TRBV7-2 NA NA TRBJ2-2
TGCGCCAGCAGCTTGAAACTAGCGGGAGGAGTGGATACGCAGTATTTT CASSLKLAGGVDTQYF TRBV5-1 NA TRBD2 TRBJ2-3
TGTGCCAGCAGCCTGGCAGGACAGGGGGCATATGAGCAGTTCTTC CASSLAGQGAYEQFF TRBV7-2 NA TRBD1 TRBJ2-1
TGTGCCGCGGAGGACAGACCTAGCAATCAGCCCCAGCATTTT CAAEDRPSNQPQHF TRBV19 medium-sized NA TRBJ1-5
TGTGCCAGTCATGGACAGATGAACACTGAAGCTTTCTTT CASHGQMNTEAFF TRBV11-1 NA NA TRBJ1-1
TGTGCCAGCAGTGTACAGCACAGCTCCTACGAGCAGTACTTC CASSVQHSSYEQYF TRBV2 NA NA TRBJ2-7
TGTGCCAGCAGCTTTTTTCAGCTGAGTGGTGAAGCTTTCTTT CASSFFQLSGEAFF TRBV5-6 NA NA TRBJ1-1
TGTGCCAGCAGCTTGATCAGCCAAGGGGGCGAGCAGTACTTC CASSLISQGGEQYF TRBV5-5 few NA TRBJ2-7
TGCAGCGTTGAAGATTTTACGCAGTATTTT CSVEDFTQYF TRBV29-1 NA NA TRBJ2-3
TGTGCCAGCAGCTTGTTCGCGGCTAAAGAGACCCAGTACTTC CASSLFAAKETQYF TRBV5-6 NA NA TRBJ2-5
TGTGCCAGCAGTTTAAAAGGGCAGGGCGGAGAGCAGTACTTC CASSLKGQGGEQYF TRBV27 once NA TRBJ2-7
TGTGCCAGCAGCCCCCCGAGGCGGGGGAGCTACAATGAGCAGTTCTTC CASSPPRRGSYNEQFF TRBV28 once TRBD2 TRBJ2-1
TGTGCCAGCAGCCAAGCGGCAGGGGGTACCTACGAGCAGTACTTC CASSQAAGGTYEQYF TRBV4-2 NA TRBD1 TRBJ2-7
TGCGCCAGCAGCCAAGGAGTTAACTATGGCTACACCTTC CASSQGVNYGYTF TRBV4-1 NA NA TRBJ1-2
TGCGCCAGCAGCTTGGGGGGAGACGCGAGCGGGAGGATAGATACGCAGTATTTT CASSLGGDASGRIDTQYF TRBV5-1 NA TRBD2 TRBJ2-3
TGCGCCAGCAGCCAAGAACCGAGCACAGATACGCAGTATTTT CASSQEPSTDTQYF TRBV4-3 NA NA TRBJ2-3
TGCAGCGCACAGACGACCCAGGGGACCCAGTACTTC CSAQTTQGTQYF TRBV29-1 NA NA TRBJ2-5
TGTGCCAGCAGCCAATCGGACCCAAATGAAAAACTGTTTTTT CASSQSDPNEKLFF TRBV16 NA NA TRBJ1-4
TGTGCCTGGAGCGCCCACCGAGCGGGCACAGATACGCAGTATTTT CAWSAHRAGTDTQYF TRBV30 NA NA TRBJ2-3
TGTGCCAGCAGACAGAGGGGGCGAGGCACAGATACGCAGTATTTT CASRQRGRGTDTQYF TRBV27 NA TRBD1 TRBJ2-3
TGTGCCAGCAGTCATAGGACAGGGGGCCGGGCGGGAGCCTACGAGCAGTACTTC CASSHRTGGRAGAYEQYF TRBV2 NA TRBD1 TRBJ2-7
TGTGCCAGCAGTTTACAGGGGTACACTGAAGCTTTCTTT CASSLQGYTEAFF TRBV27 NA NA TRBJ1-1
TGTGCCAGCAGCCCGGGGACAGGGTATAGCAATCAGCCCCAGCATTTT CASSPGTGYSNQPQHF TRBV7-2 NA TRBD1 TRBJ1-5
TGTGCCATCAGTGAGTCGGACCGAGCCCGCAATGAGCAGTTCTTC CAISESDRARNEQFF TRBV10-3 NA NA TRBJ2-1
TGCGCCAGCAGCTTGGCCTCCCTAGCGGGCACAGATACGCAGTATTTT CASSLASLAGTDTQYF TRBV5-1 NA TRBD2 TRBJ2-3
TGTGCCACCAGCAGAGATAGAGGGACAGGAGCGCAGTACTTC CATSRDRGTGAQYF TRBV15 NA TRBD1 TRBJ2-7